These T cell receptor beta chains were read from a single sample in a study of PD-L1 blockade in urothelial cancer. The table came from immunoSEQ multiplex PCR; TCRdb's copy has only in-frame clones and leaves some out. Of about 79,000 clones detected, approximately 84% appear once; the ten largest clones hold approximately 15%. The specimen comprised PBMCs, sampled around atezolizumab (anti-PD-L1) treatment. Source of these receptors: a man in his 60s with urothelial cancer. Each CDR3 is given with its conserved first and last residue. Fields, in order: clone size, V gene, D gene, J gene, CDR3 DNA, CDR3 protein. The D gene is left open where the match is weak. Expanded clones get a size class; other rows say once, few or many, or leave the size out.

size: -
V: TRBV19
D: -
J: TRBJ1-2
DNA: TGTGCCAGTAGTATAGATTCTACGACAGGAGTCTATGGCTACACCTTC
CDR3: CASSIDSTTGVYGYTF

size: -
V: TRBV10-3
D: TRBD1
J: TRBJ1-2
DNA: TGTGCCATCAGTTCGACAGGGAGGGGCTACACCTTC
CDR3: CAISSTGRGYTF

size: few
V: TRBV4-1
D: -
J: TRBJ1-3
DNA: TGCGCCAGCAGCCAAGAACGCTGGGGGGCTGGAAACACCATATATTTT
CDR3: CASSQERWGAGNTIYF

size: -
V: TRBV4-3
D: -
J: TRBJ1-4
DNA: TGCGCCAGCAGCCAAGTAAGCGGTCAGGCCGGACTGTTTTTT
CDR3: CASSQVSGQAGLFF

size: once
V: TRBV7-6
D: TRBD2
J: TRBJ2-3
DNA: TGTGCCAGCAGCTTATTCGTAAGCGGGGGACGCACAGATACGCAGTATTTT
CDR3: CASSLFVSGGRTDTQYF

size: -
V: TRBV5-1
D: -
J: TRBJ1-1
DNA: TGCGCCAGCAGCTCAAGACAGAGAGACATGAACACTGAAGCTTTCTTT
CDR3: CASSSRQRDMNTEAFF

size: -
V: TRBV30
D: -
J: TRBJ1-3
DNA: TGTGCCTGGAGTACAGGCGCTGGAAACACCATATATTTT
CDR3: CAWSTGAGNTIYF

size: -
V: TRBV4-2
D: TRBD2
J: TRBJ2-5
DNA: TGTGCCAGCAGCCAAGCGGCTAGCGGGGGGCAAGAGACCCAGTACTTC
CDR3: CASSQAASGGQETQYF

size: -
V: TRBV28
D: TRBD2
J: TRBJ2-4
DNA: TGTGCCAGCAGTTTCATCGGGGGGAACATTCAGTACTTC
CDR3: CASSFIGGNIQYF

size: -
V: TRBV18
D: TRBD1
J: TRBJ2-5
DNA: TGTGCCAGCTCACCGGGGACAGGGAAAGAGACCCAGTACTTC
CDR3: CASSPGTGKETQYF

size: -
V: TRBV28
D: TRBD1
J: TRBJ1-1
DNA: TGTGCCAGCGGACTTCAGGGGGCGCGAGTAACAGCTTTCTTT
CDR3: CASGLQGARVTAFF

size: -
V: TRBV30
D: TRBD1
J: TRBJ1-1
DNA: TGTGCCTGGACCCCCGGGACAGTGAACACTGAAGCTTTCTTT
CDR3: CAWTPGTVNTEAFF

size: -
V: TRBV18
D: TRBD1
J: TRBJ1-1
DNA: TGTGCCAGCTCACCGCACAGGGGCGAGAACACTGAAGCTTTCTTT
CDR3: CASSPHRGENTEAFF

size: -
V: TRBV9
D: TRBD1
J: TRBJ1-6
DNA: TGTGCCAGCAGCACCCGACAGGGAGATAATTCACCCCTCCACTTT
CDR3: CASSTRQGDNSPLHF

size: -
V: TRBV28
D: -
J: TRBJ1-2
DNA: TGTGCCAGCAGTTTGACGGAAGGGGGCTATGGCTACACCTTC
CDR3: CASSLTEGGYGYTF

size: -
V: TRBV7-3
D: -
J: TRBJ2-7
DNA: TGTGCCAGCAGCCCCGACAGTACCTACGAGCAGTACTTC
CDR3: CASSPDSTYEQYF

size: -
V: TRBV11-3
D: -
J: TRBJ1-3
DNA: TGTGCCAGCAGCTTAGCGACAGCGGGAAACACCATATATTTT
CDR3: CASSLATAGNTIYF

size: -
V: TRBV5-8
D: -
J: TRBJ2-5
DNA: TGTGCCAGCAGCCCCGGGGGAGGAGAGACCCAGTACTTC
CDR3: CASSPGGGETQYF

size: -
V: TRBV15
D: -
J: TRBJ1-2
DNA: TGTGCCACCAGCAGAGATGATTCGCTGGTACAAATCTATGGCTACACCTTC
CDR3: CATSRDDSLVQIYGYTF

size: -
V: TRBV6-5
D: TRBD1
J: TRBJ2-7
DNA: TGTGCCAGCAGGGCCGGGACAGGGAACTACGAGCAGTACTTC
CDR3: CASRAGTGNYEQYF

size: -
V: TRBV5-1
D: TRBD1
J: TRBJ1-1
DNA: TGCGCCAGCAGCAGGGAGGGACAGGGCGAAGCTTTCTTT
CDR3: CASSREGQGEAFF

size: -
V: TRBV4-1
D: -
J: TRBJ1-4
DNA: TGCGCCAGCAGCCCGGGGGGGGGCCTGGGGGTGGTAAAACTGTTTTTT
CDR3: CASSPGGGLGVVKLFF

size: -
V: TRBV20-1
D: -
J: TRBJ2-7
DNA: TGCAGTGTCACAGGGATCTACGAGCAGTACTTC
CDR3: CSVTGIYEQYF

size: once
V: TRBV7-8
D: -
J: TRBJ1-4
DNA: TGTGCCAGCAGCCGCGTGAATGAAAAACTGTTTTTT
CDR3: CASSRVNEKLFF

size: -
V: TRBV5-5
D: -
J: TRBJ1-5
DNA: TGTGCCAGCAGCTTAGTGCCGGGGGGCAATCAGCCCCAGCATTTT
CDR3: CASSLVPGGNQPQHF

size: few
V: TRBV9
D: TRBD1
J: TRBJ1-1
DNA: TGTGCCAGCAGCCCCCGGACAGGGGTGAACACTGAAGCTTTCTTT
CDR3: CASSPRTGVNTEAFF

size: few
V: TRBV6-1
D: -
J: TRBJ1-1
DNA: TGTGCCAGCAGTTCCCCTGGTGGACTACTTGAAGCTTTCTTT
CDR3: CASSSPGGLLEAFF

size: -
V: TRBV19
D: TRBD1
J: TRBJ1-2
DNA: TGTGCCAGTAGTAGCCGACAGGGGTACGGCTACACCTTC
CDR3: CASSSRQGYGYTF

size: -
V: TRBV4-3
D: TRBD2
J: TRBJ2-3
DNA: TGCGCCAGCAGCCAAACCGGGACTAGCGGGGGGTCAGATACGCAGTATTTT
CDR3: CASSQTGTSGGSDTQYF

size: -
V: TRBV28
D: TRBD1
J: TRBJ1-5
DNA: TGTGCCAGCATTGGGGGGACAGCCAATCAGCCCCAGCATTTT
CDR3: CASIGGTANQPQHF

size: -
V: TRBV9
D: -
J: TRBJ1-2
DNA: TGTGCCAGCAGCGTGGAAACAGGGTCCCACTATGGCTACACCTTC
CDR3: CASSVETGSHYGYTF

size: -
V: TRBV9
D: TRBD2
J: TRBJ2-1
DNA: TGTGCCAGCAGCACCACTAGCGGGGGGGCCTACAATGAGCAGTTCTTC
CDR3: CASSTTSGGAYNEQFF

size: few
V: TRBV30
D: -
J: TRBJ2-7
DNA: TGTGCCTGGTCCGGACAGACCTACGAGCAGTACTTC
CDR3: CAWSGQTYEQYF

size: -
V: TRBV28
D: TRBD2
J: TRBJ2-2
DNA: TGTGCCAGCAGTCAAGCGGGGGTCTCCACCGGGGAGCTGTTTTTT
CDR3: CASSQAGVSTGELFF

size: once
V: TRBV7-8
D: -
J: TRBJ2-7
DNA: TGTGCCAGCAGCTTCCCCTTGGAGGGGGCAATAGCGAGGAGCGAGCAGTACTTC
CDR3: CASSFPLEGAIARSEQYF

size: -
V: TRBV2
D: TRBD1
J: TRBJ2-7
DNA: TGTGCCAGCAGTCCGTCCGGGACAGGGTTATTGCAGTACTTC
CDR3: CASSPSGTGLLQYF

size: once
V: TRBV4-2
D: -
J: TRBJ2-1
DNA: TGTGCCAGCAGCCAAGTGGGGCGGGGATACAATGAGCAGTTCTTC
CDR3: CASSQVGRGYNEQFF

size: -
V: TRBV18
D: TRBD1
J: TRBJ1-1
DNA: TGTGCCAGCTCACCACAGGGGGCGGGAAACACTGAAGCTTTCTTT
CDR3: CASSPQGAGNTEAFF

size: -
V: TRBV19
D: TRBD1
J: TRBJ2-7
DNA: TGTGCCAGTAGTAGATCCATTGGGACAGGGTCTGAGCAGTACTTC
CDR3: CASSRSIGTGSEQYF

size: -
V: TRBV18
D: -
J: TRBJ1-1
DNA: TGTGCCAGCTCCCCCCGGACAGATTTTAATGAAGCTTTCTTT
CDR3: CASSPRTDFNEAFF

size: -
V: TRBV27
D: TRBD2
J: TRBJ2-3
DNA: TGTGCCAGCAGTTTTGTTCGGGGGGTGGACACAGATACGCAGTATTTT
CDR3: CASSFVRGVDTDTQYF

size: -
V: TRBV27
D: TRBD1
J: TRBJ1-2
DNA: TGTGCCAGCAGGCTAAGTTCATTTGGACGCCGGGACAGGGCGGACGGCTACACCTTC
CDR3: CASRLSSFGRRDRADGYTF

size: -
V: TRBV27
D: TRBD1
J: TRBJ1-4
DNA: TGTGCCAGCAGAGGCTGGACAGGGGAGGATGAAAAACTGTTTTTT
CDR3: CASRGWTGEDEKLFF

size: -
V: TRBV2
D: TRBD2
J: TRBJ2-2
DNA: TGTGCCAGCAGTGGGAGCGGGGGGGCCGGCACCGGGGAGCTGTTTTTT
CDR3: CASSGSGGAGTGELFF

size: -
V: TRBV5-1
D: TRBD2
J: TRBJ2-3
DNA: TGCGCCAGCAGCGCAAGACTAGCGGGGTCGACAGATACGCAGTATTTT
CDR3: CASSARLAGSTDTQYF

size: -
V: TRBV6-1
D: TRBD1
J: TRBJ1-5
DNA: TGTGCCAGCAGTGAACAACAGGGGGGCAATCAGCCCCAGCATTTT
CDR3: CASSEQQGGNQPQHF

size: -
V: TRBV6-1
D: TRBD2
J: TRBJ2-5
DNA: TGTGCCAGCAGTGAAGGTTGGGGCGGGAGGGAGACCCAGTACTTC
CDR3: CASSEGWGGRETQYF

size: -
V: TRBV28
D: -
J: TRBJ2-1
DNA: TGTGCCAGCAGTGGCGACAGGTCGGAGGAGCAGTTCTTC
CDR3: CASSGDRSEEQFF

size: -
V: TRBV19
D: TRBD1
J: TRBJ2-7
DNA: TGTGCCAGTAGTGGGGGACAGATAAACTACGAGCAGTACTTC
CDR3: CASSGGQINYEQYF

size: -
V: TRBV6-5
D: -
J: TRBJ2-3
DNA: TGTGCCAGCAGCCGTGGGGCCATCAGCACAGATACGCAGTATTTT
CDR3: CASSRGAISTDTQYF

size: -
V: TRBV7-2
D: TRBD2
J: TRBJ2-1
DNA: TGTGCCAGCAGCTTCGGACTAGCGTTCTACAATGAGCAGTTCTTC
CDR3: CASSFGLAFYNEQFF

size: -
V: TRBV6-5
D: -
J: TRBJ1-3
DNA: TGTGCCAGCAGTTACCGACAGTTCTCTGGAAACACCATATATTTT
CDR3: CASSYRQFSGNTIYF

size: once
V: TRBV6-1
D: -
J: TRBJ2-3
DNA: TGTGCCAGCAGTGAAGGGCCTTTGAGACAGACAGATACGCAGTATTTT
CDR3: CASSEGPLRQTDTQYF

size: -
V: TRBV29-1
D: -
J: TRBJ1-1
DNA: TGCAGCGTCGTTACACCCGTGAACACTGAAGCTTTCTTT
CDR3: CSVVTPVNTEAFF